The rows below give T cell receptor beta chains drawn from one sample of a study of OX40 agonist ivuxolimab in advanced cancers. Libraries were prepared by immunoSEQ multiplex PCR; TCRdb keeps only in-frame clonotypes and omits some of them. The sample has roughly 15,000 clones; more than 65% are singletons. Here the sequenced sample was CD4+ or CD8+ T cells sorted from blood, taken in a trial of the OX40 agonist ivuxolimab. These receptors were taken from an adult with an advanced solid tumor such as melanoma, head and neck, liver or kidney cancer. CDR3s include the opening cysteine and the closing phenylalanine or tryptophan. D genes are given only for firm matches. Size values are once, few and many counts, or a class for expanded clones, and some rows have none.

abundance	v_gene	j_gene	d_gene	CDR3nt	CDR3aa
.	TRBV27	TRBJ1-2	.	TGTGCCAGCAGTTTATCGTCCGGTATGGATGACTATGGCTACACCTTC	CASSLSSGMDDYGYTF
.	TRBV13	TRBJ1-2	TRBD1	TGTGCCAGCAAACGTGACACAGGGGTGACTAACTATGGCTACACCTTC	CASKRDTGVTNYGYTF
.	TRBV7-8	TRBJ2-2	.	TGTGCCAGCAGCCAAGGGATAGTAAATCCCGGGGAGCTGTTTTTT	CASSQGIVNPGELFF
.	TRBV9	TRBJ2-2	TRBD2	TGTGCCAGCAGCGTAGGGCTAGCGGGAATTACCGGGGAGCTGTTTTTT	CASSVGLAGITGELFF
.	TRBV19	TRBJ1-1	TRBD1	TGTGCCAGTCAAGGGGGCCAGTCGAACACTGAAGCTTTCTTT	CASQGGQSNTEAFF
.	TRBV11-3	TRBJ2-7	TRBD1	TGTGCCAGCAGCGAGACAGGGGCCTCTTTCTACGAGCAGTACTTC	CASSETGASFYEQYF
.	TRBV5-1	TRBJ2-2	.	TGCGCCAGCAGCGCGGTTGGCACCGGGGAGCTGTTTTTT	CASSAVGTGELFF
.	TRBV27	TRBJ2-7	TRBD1	TGTGCCAGCAGTGCCGGGACAGCATCCTACGAGCAGTACTTC	CASSAGTASYEQYF
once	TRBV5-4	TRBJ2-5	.	TGTGCCAGCAGCTACAGAAGAGGAATTGGAGAGACCCAGTACTTC	CASSYRRGIGETQYF
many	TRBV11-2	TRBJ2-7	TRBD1	TGTGCCAGCAGCCACACAGGGGGCTACTACGAGCAGTACTTC	CASSHTGGYYEQYF
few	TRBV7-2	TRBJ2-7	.	TGTGCCAGCAGCTCGACGTCCTACGAGCAGTACTTC	CASSSTSYEQYF
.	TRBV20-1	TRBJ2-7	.	TGCAGCCCGGATGGGACCGGCGAGCAGTACTTC	CSPDGTGEQYF
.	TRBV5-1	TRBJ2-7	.	TGCGCCAGCAGCTTGTCCACCTACGAGCAGTACTTC	CASSLSTYEQYF
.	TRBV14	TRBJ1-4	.	TGTGCCAGCAGCCAAGATTGGGCAGGCCCGACAACTAATGAAAAACTGTTTTTT	CASSQDWAGPTTNEKLFF
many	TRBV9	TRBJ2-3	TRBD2	TGTGCCAGCAGCCCTCAGGGACTAGCGGGAGGGCGAGATACGCAGTATTTT	CASSPQGLAGGRDTQYF
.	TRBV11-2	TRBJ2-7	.	TGTGCCAGCAGCTTAGAGCTAGGCGAGTACGAGCAGTACTTC	CASSLELGEYEQYF
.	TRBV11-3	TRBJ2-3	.	TGTGCCAGCAGCTTTTCGCGGGGAAGCACAGATACGCAGTATTTT	CASSFSRGSTDTQYF
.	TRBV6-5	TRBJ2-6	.	TGTGCCAGCAGTACACAGGGCCCTGGGGCCAACGTCCTGACTTTC	CASSTQGPGANVLTF
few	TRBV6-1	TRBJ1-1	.	TGTGCCAGCATTAGGGAGGTCATGAACACTGAAGCTTTCTTT	CASIREVMNTEAFF
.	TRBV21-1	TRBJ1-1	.	TGTGCCAGCAGCAACCGGGACAAGAACACTGAAGCTTTCTTT	CASSNRDKNTEAFF
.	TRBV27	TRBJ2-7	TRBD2	TGTGCCAGCAGGGGACCGGGGACTAGCGGGAGAGGAAGCATGTACGAGCAGTACTTC	CASRGPGTSGRGSMYEQYF
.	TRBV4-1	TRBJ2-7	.	TGCGCCAGCAGCCAAGGACAAGGACACATGTACTTC	CASSQGQGHMYF
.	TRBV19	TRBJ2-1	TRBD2	TGTGCCAGTAGTATCGGCGCTAGCGGATACATTTACGACAATGAGCAGTTCTTC	CASSIGASGYIYDNEQFF
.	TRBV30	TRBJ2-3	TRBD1	TGTGCCTGGAGTACTTTATGGATAGGGACAGGGGGAGTCGCAGATACGCAGTATTTT	CAWSTLWIGTGGVADTQYF
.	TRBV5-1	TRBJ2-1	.	TGCGCCAGCTCCCTCCCTAGTGTCAATGAGCAGTTCTTC	CASSLPSVNEQFF
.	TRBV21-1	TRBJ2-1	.	TGTGCCAGCAGCACCACCCGACTAGCGGGAGATTATGAGCAGTTCTTC	CASSTTRLAGDYEQFF
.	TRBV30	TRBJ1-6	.	TGTGCCTGGAGTCCAGGGGTAGGGTCACCCCTCCACTTT	CAWSPGVGSPLHF
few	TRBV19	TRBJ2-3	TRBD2	TGTGCCAGTAGTATGTGGCTAGCGGGCACAGATACGCAGTATTTT	CASSMWLAGTDTQYF
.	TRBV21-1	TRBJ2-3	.	TGTGCCAGCAGCAAAGAAGAGCGGGGGCCCACAGATACGCAGTATTTT	CASSKEERGPTDTQYF
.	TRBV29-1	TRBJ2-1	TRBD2	TGCAGCGTTGACTTCGGACTAGCGGGAGACGCGGAGCAGTTCTTC	CSVDFGLAGDAEQFF